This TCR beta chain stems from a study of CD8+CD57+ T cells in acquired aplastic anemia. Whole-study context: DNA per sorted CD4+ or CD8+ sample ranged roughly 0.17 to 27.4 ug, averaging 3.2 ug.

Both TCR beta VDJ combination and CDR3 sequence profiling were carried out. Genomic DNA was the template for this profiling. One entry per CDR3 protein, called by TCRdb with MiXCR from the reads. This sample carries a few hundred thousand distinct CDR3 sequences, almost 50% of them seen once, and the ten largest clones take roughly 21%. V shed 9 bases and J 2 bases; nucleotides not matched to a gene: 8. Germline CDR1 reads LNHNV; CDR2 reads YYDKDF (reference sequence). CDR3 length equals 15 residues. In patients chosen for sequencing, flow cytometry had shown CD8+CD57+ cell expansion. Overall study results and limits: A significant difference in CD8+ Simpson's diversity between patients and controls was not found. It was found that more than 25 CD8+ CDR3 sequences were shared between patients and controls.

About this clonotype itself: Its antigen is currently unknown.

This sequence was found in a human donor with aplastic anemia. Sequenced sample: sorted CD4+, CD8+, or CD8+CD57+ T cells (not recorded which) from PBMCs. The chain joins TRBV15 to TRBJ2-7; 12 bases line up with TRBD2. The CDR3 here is CATLAGGFTAYEQYF. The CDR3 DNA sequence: TGTGCCACACTAGCGGGAGGTTTCACCGCCTACGAGCAGTACTTC.